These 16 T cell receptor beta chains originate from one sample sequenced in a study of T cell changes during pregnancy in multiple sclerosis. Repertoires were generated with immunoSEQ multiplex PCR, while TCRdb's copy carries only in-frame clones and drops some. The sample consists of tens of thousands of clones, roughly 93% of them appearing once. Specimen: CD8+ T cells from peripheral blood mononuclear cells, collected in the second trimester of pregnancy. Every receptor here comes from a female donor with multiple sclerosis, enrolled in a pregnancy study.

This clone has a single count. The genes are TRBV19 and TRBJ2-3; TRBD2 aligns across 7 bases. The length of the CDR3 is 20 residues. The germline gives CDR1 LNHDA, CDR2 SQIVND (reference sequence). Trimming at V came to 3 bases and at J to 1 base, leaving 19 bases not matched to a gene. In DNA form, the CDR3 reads TGTGCCAGTAGTATGGCAAAGGGAAGCGGGGCCGTCAATCGCACAGATACGCAGTATTTT. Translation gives CASSMAKGSGAVNRTDTQYF.

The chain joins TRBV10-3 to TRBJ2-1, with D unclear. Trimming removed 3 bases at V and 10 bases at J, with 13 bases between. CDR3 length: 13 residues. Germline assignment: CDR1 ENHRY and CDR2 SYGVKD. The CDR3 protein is CAISDFIAVEQFF. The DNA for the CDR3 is TGTGCCATCAGTGATTTTATAGCCGTAGAGCAGTTCTTC.

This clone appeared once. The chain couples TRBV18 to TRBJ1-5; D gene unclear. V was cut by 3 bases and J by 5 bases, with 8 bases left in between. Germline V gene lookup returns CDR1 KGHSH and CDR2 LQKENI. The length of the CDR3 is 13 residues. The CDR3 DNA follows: TGTGCCAGCTCACCTAACACAGATCAGCCCCAGCATTTT. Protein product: CASSPNTDQPQHF.

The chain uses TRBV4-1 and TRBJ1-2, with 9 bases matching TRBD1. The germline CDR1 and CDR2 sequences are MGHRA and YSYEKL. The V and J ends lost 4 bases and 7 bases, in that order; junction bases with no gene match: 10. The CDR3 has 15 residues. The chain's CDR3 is CASSPWTGEGGGYTF. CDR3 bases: TGCGCCAGCAGCCCTTGGACAGGGGAGGGAGGTGGCTACACCTTC.

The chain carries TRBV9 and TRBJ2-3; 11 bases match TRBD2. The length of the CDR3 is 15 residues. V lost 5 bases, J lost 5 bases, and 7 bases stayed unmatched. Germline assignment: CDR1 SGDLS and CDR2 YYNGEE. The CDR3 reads CASSTFGLAGDTQYF. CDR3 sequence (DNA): TGTGCCAGCAGTACTTTCGGACTAGCGGGAGATACGCAGTATTTT.

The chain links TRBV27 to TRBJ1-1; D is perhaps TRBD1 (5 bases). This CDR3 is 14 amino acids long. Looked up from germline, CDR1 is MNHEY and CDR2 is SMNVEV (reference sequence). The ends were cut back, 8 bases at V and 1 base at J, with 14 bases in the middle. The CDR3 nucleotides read TGTGCCAGCCGGACCAGGGATGAGAACACTGAAGCTTTCTTT. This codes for CASRTRDENTEAFF.

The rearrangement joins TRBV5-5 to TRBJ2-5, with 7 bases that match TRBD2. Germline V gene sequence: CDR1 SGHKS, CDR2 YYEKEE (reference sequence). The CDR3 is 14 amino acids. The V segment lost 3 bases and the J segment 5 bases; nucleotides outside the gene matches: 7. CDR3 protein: CASSWIGLEETQYF. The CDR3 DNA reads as TGTGCCAGCAGCTGGATTGGACTAGAGGAGACCCAGTACTTC.

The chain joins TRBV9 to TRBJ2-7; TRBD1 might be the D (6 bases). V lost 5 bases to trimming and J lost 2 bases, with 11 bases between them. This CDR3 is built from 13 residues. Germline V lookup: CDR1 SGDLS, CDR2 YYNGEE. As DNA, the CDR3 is TGTGCCAGCAGTTACAGGGATACCTACGAGCAGTACTTC. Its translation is CASSYRDTYEQYF.

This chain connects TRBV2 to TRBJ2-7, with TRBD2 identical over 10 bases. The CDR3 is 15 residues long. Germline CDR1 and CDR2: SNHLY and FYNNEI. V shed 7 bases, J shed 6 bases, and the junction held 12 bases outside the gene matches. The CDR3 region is CASTGLAGVPLEQYF. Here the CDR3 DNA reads TGTGCCAGCACAGGGCTAGCGGGAGTTCCCCTCGAGCAGTACTTC.

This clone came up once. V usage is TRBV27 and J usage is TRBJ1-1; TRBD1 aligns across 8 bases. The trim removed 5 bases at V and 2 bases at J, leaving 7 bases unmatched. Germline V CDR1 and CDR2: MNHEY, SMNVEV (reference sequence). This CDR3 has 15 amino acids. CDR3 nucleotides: TGTGCCAGCAGTCTGCCGGGACAGGTTAACACTGAAGCTTTCTTT. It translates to CASSLPGQVNTEAFF.

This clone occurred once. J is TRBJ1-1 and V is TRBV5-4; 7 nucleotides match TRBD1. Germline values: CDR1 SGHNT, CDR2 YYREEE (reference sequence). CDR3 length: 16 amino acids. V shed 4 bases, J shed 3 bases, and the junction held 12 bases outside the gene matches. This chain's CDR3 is CASSGEDNRGDTEAFF. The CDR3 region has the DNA TGTGCCAGCAGCGGGGAGGATAACAGGGGAGACACTGAAGCTTTCTTT. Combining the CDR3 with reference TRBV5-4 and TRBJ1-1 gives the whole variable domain ETGVTQSPTHLIKTRGQQVTLRCSSQSGHNTVSWYQQALGQGPQFIFQYYREEENGRGNFPPRFSGLQFPNYSSELNVNALELDDSALYLCASSGEDNRGDTEAFFGQGTRLTVV.

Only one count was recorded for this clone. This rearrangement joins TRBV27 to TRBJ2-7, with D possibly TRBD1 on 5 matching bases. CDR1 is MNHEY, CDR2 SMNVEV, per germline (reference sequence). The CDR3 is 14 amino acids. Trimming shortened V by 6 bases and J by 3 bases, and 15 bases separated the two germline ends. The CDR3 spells CASSIQGPLYEQYF. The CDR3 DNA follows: TGTGCCAGCAGCATCCAGGGTCCCCTCTACGAGCAGTACTTC.

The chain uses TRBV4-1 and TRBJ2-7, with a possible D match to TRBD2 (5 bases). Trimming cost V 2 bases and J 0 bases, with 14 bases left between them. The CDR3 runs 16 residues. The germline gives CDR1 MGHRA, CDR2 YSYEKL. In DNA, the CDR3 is TGCGCCAGCAGCCAAATCCAGACCGGGAACTCCTACGAGCAGTACTTC. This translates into CASSQIQTGNSYEQYF.

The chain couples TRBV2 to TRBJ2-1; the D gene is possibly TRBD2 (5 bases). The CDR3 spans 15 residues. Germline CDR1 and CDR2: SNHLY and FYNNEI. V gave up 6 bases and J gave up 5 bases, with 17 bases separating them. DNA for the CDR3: TGTGCCAGCAGGTGGGAGTCCTCCCTCAACAATGAGCAGTTCTTC. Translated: CASRWESSLNNEQFF.

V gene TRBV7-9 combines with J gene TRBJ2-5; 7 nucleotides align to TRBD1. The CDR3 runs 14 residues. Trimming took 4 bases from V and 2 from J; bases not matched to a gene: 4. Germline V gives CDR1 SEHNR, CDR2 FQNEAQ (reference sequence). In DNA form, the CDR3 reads TGTGCCAGCAGCTCGGACAGGAATCAAGAGACCCAGTACTTC. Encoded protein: CASSSDRNQETQYF.

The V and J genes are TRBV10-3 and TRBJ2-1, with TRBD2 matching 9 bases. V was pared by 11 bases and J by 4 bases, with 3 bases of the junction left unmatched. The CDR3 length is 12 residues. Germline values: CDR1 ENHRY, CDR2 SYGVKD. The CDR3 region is CAGGGGYNEQFF. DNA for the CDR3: TGTGCCGGCGGGGGGGGATACAATGAGCAGTTCTTC.